This T cell receptor beta chain was sequenced in a study of molecular identifiers for immune sequencing clone quantification. The V end lost 3 bases, the J end lost 2 bases, and 13 bases lay between the germline ends. Germline V gene data show CDR1 as SGDLS and CDR2 as YYNGEE. CDR3 length: 15 residues. General observations from the study: In a background of about 1 million naive cells, spiked Jurkat TCR RNA from one cell was reportedly detectable.

Each CDR3 protein gets one entry after TCRdb re-called the PCR reads with MiXCR. This sample yields some 93,000 distinct CDR3 sequences, of which roughly a fifth are seen a single time; around 1% belongs to the top ten. This clonotype was detected only a few times. As yet, its antigen is unknown. The receptor comes from a human donor in good health. Some libraries in this study had Jurkat cell RNA spiked in. Specimen: naive CD8+ T cells from blood, with Jurkat cell RNA spiked in. Subset here: FACS-sorted CD8+CD4-CCR7+CD45RA+ naive T cells. The chain employs TRBV9 and TRBJ2-3; perhaps TRBD2 as D (6 bases). The CDR3 region is CASSGSGGNTDTQYF. As DNA, the CDR3 is TGTGCCAGCAGCGGAAGCGGCGGGAACACAGATACGCAGTATTTT. The whole variable domain, remainder taken from reference TRBV9 and TRBJ2-3, is DSGVTQTPKHLITATGQRVTLRCSPRSGDLSVYWYQQSLDQGLQFLIQYYNGEERAKGNILERFSAQQFPDLHSELNLSSLELGDSALYFCASSGSGGNTDTQYFGPGTRLTVL.